A single sample is the source of the 28 T cell receptor beta chains below, sequenced in a study of shared clonotypes between healthy human individuals. CD45RO-negative, CCR7-selected cells formed the naive CD8 fraction, which excluded terminally differentiated effector memory CD45RA+ cells. Data came from immunoSEQ multiplex PCR; TCRdb stores just in-frame clones and leaves some out. Of about 820,000 clones listed, around 93% are singletons. The sequencing input was naive CD8+ T cells sorted from blood. These receptors originate from a man between 25 and 39 years old in good health.

This chain connects TRBV6-5 to TRBJ2-7, with 7 bases that match TRBD1. Germline CDR1 MNHEY, CDR2 SVGAGI. V trimming: 3 bases; J trimming: 6 bases; junction bases outside the gene matches: 11. CDR3 length: 15 residues. CDR3 protein: CASSYVTGNGGEQYF. CDR3 DNA: TGTGCCAGCAGTTATGTGACAGGGAACGGTGGCGAGCAGTACTTC.

V gene TRBV7-9 combines with J gene TRBJ2-7; 9 nucleotides agree with TRBD2. The germline gives CDR1 SEHNR, CDR2 FQNEAQ (reference sequence). The CDR3 spans 15 residues. V was pared by 5 bases and J by 0 bases, with 5 bases of the junction left unmatched. CDR3 region: CASSPGLASSYEQYF. DNA for the CDR3: TGTGCCAGCAGCCCGGGACTAGCTAGCTCCTACGAGCAGTACTTC.

This sequence joins TRBV4-1 and TRBJ2-5, with TRBD1 identical over 9 bases. There are 15 residues in the CDR3. V dropped 5 bases and J dropped 3; count of bases not matched to a gene: 7. CDR1 is MGHRA and CDR2 is YSYEKL in the germline V gene. The DNA of the CDR3 is TGCGCCAGCAGCTTCCCGGACAGGGGAAAAGAGACCCAGTACTTC. Protein: CASSFPDRGKETQYF.

The rearrangement uses TRBV28 and TRBJ1-1, with TRBD1 matching 7 bases. Per the germline V gene, CDR1 is MDHEN and CDR2 is SYDVKM. This CDR3 is 14 amino acids long. V shed 6 bases and J 4 bases; nucleotides not matched to a gene: 8. The DNA of the CDR3 is TGTGCCAGCAGGACGACAGGGAGGGGCACTGAAGCTTTCTTT. It specifies CASRTTGRGTEAFF.

This chain links TRBV5-6 with TRBJ2-7; possible D gene TRBD2, 6 bases. CDR1 and CDR2 from the germline V gene are SGHDT and YYEEEE. The CDR3 totals 14 residues. V lost 2 bases and J 3 bases, leaving 12 bases between the germline ends. Written as DNA, the CDR3 is TGTGCCAGCAGCTTAGCGGGCGCCAACTACGAGCAGTACTTC. Residues: CASSLAGANYEQYF.

This clone has only one observation. This chain links TRBV2 with TRBJ1-5, with a tentative D call TRBD1 (6 bases). In germline, CDR1 is SNHLY, CDR2 FYNNEI. This CDR3 region has 19 residues. V lost 6 bases and J 0 bases, leaving 24 bases between the germline ends. The CDR3 loop reads CASSARPSPDRYSNQPQHF. CDR3 coding DNA: TGTGCCAGCAGCGCAAGGCCGTCCCCGGACAGATATAGCAATCAGCCCCAGCATTTT.

DNA of the CDR3: TGTGCCAGCGAGGAAGGGGCTTATAGCAATCAGCCCCAGCATTTT. Its translation: CASEEGAYSNQPQHF. The chain employs TRBV19 and TRBJ1-5; maybe TRBD1 (5 bases). V was cut by 9 bases and J by 0 bases, with 15 bases left in between. The germline V gene encodes CDR1 LNHDA and CDR2 SQIVND (reference sequence). The CDR3 runs to 15 residues.

V usage is TRBV11-2 and J usage is TRBJ2-1; TRBD2 matches 7 bases. V was clipped by 5 bases and J by 0 bases; unmatched bases: 7. The CDR3 length is 16 residues. Germline V CDR1 and CDR2: SGHAT, FQNNGV. CDR3 protein: CASSQPSGISYNEQFF. CDR3 coding DNA: TGTGCCAGCAGCCAACCTAGCGGTATCTCCTACAATGAGCAGTTCTTC.

The chain uses TRBV27 and TRBJ2-7; D may be TRBD1 (5 bases). Germline V gene sequence: CDR1 MNHEY, CDR2 SMNVEV (reference sequence). This CDR3 is 14 amino acids long. The V end lost 3 bases, the J end lost 0 bases, and 9 bases lay between the germline ends. This chain's CDR3 is CASSFHGASYEQYF. CDR3 nucleotides: TGTGCCAGCAGTTTCCATGGGGCCTCCTACGAGCAGTACTTC.

The chain recombines TRBV7-9 with TRBJ2-7; tentative D call: TRBD2 (5 bases). Germline loops: CDR1 SEHNR, CDR2 FQNEAQ (reference sequence). V lost 0 bases and J lost 4, with 10 bases in between. CDR3 length: 14 residues. The CDR3 DNA reads TGTGCCAGCAGCTTAGCGGGAGTTGAATACGAGCAGTACTTC. Translation: CASSLAGVEYEQYF.

The chain recombines TRBV27 with TRBJ1-5; D possibly corresponds to TRBD1 (5 bases). The CDR3 is 13 amino acids. Trimming removed 4 bases at V and 6 bases at J, with 10 bases between. Germline lookup yields CDR1 MNHEY and CDR2 SMNVEV (reference sequence). The CDR3 spells CASSSEGPQPQHF. The CDR3 nucleotides read TGTGCCAGCAGTTCCGAGGGGCCTCAGCCCCAGCATTTT.

J is TRBJ1-4 and V is TRBV7-9; 7 nucleotides agree with TRBD1. The CDR3 extends over 17 amino acids. The J segment lost 7 bases and the V segment lost 4 bases, leaving 15 bases of the junction unmatched. Germline loops: CDR1 SEHNR, CDR2 FQNEAQ (reference sequence). The CDR3 spells CASSSTTHRGLGEKLFF. Here the CDR3 DNA reads TGTGCCAGCAGCTCCACTACCCACAGGGGATTGGGTGAAAAACTGTTTTTT.

V usage is TRBV19 and J usage is TRBJ1-5; maybe TRBD1 (5 bases). CDR3 length: 15 residues. Germline assignment: CDR1 LNHDA and CDR2 SQIVND (reference sequence). The V and J ends lost 1 base and 3 bases respectively, with 10 bases between them. CDR3 sequence (DNA): TGTGCCAGTAGTATAGGTCAGGGTCTCAATCAGCCCCAGCATTTT. Its translation: CASSIGQGLNQPQHF.

The chain recombines TRBV15 with TRBJ2-1, with 10 nucleotides matching TRBD1. Germline loops: CDR1 LNHNV, CDR2 YYDKDF (reference sequence). Trimming took 2 bases from V and 5 from J; bases not matched to a gene: 6. There are 16 residues in the CDR3. The CDR3 loop is CATSRTRTGGHNEQFF. In nucleotides, the CDR3 is TGTGCCACCAGCAGAACTAGGACAGGGGGGCACAATGAGCAGTTCTTC.

The rearrangement uses TRBV5-1 and TRBJ2-7; TRBD2 matches at 7 bases. CDR1 is SGHRS and CDR2 is YFSETQ in the germline V gene. This CDR3 comprises 15 residues. V was pared by 0 bases and J by 2 bases, with 5 bases of the junction left unmatched. CDR3 nucleotides: TGCGCCAGCAGCTTGGTGGCTAGCGGCACCTACGAGCAGTACTTC. Protein product: CASSLVASGTYEQYF.

V is TRBV5-6 and J is TRBJ2-5; 7 bases line up with TRBD1. In germline, CDR1 is SGHDT, CDR2 YYEEEE. This CDR3 comprises 13 residues. Trimming cost V 4 bases and J 5 bases; bases outside gene matches: 5. This chain's CDR3 is CASSRQGWETQYF. The CDR3 region has the DNA TGTGCCAGCAGCAGACAGGGATGGGAGACCCAGTACTTC. The whole variable domain, remainder taken from reference TRBV5-6 and TRBJ2-5, is DAGVTQSPTHLIKTRGQQVTLRCSPKSGHDTVSWYQQALGQGPQFIFQYYEEEERQRGNFPDRFSGHQFPNYSSELNVNALLLGDSALYLCASSRQGWETQYFGPGTRLLVL.

The chain links TRBV6-5 to TRBJ2-1; possibly TRBD2 for D (6 bases). The germline CDR1 and CDR2 sequences are MNHEY and SVGAGI. V was trimmed by 5 bases and J by 10 bases, leaving 21 bases between them. This CDR3 is built from 15 residues. The CDR3: CASSTSLELRGEQFF. In nucleotides, the CDR3 is TGTGCCAGCAGTACCTCCTTGGAACTTCGGGGGGAGCAGTTCTTC.

The chain is built from TRBV4-2 and TRBJ2-2; D is uncertain. Trimming took 1 base from V and 1 from J, leaving 4 bases between them. The CDR3 spans 14 residues. In germline, CDR1 is LGHNA, CDR2 YNFKEQ. CDR3 sequence: CASSQGENTGELFF. The CDR3 bases are TGTGCCAGCAGCCAAGGGGAGAACACCGGGGAGCTGTTTTTT.

This clone was seen just once. The gene calls are TRBV9 and TRBJ2-5; TRBD2 matches at 12 bases. This CDR3 is 16 amino acids long. The trim removed 3 bases at V and 0 bases at J, leaving 3 bases unmatched. Germline values: CDR1 SGDLS, CDR2 YYNGEE. CDR3 DNA: TGTGCCAGCAGCGCAGGGACTAGCGGGTACCAAGAGACCCAGTACTTC. Its translation: CASSAGTSGYQETQYF.

The chain has TRBV7-6 and TRBJ2-1; 7 bases match TRBD1. V lost 5 bases to trimming and J lost 5 bases; unmatched junction nucleotides: 9. CDR3 length equals 15 residues. Germline V CDR1 and CDR2: SGHVS, FNYEAQ. This CDR3 is CASSVGGQVNNEQFF. Here the CDR3 DNA reads TGTGCCAGCAGCGTTGGTGGACAGGTAAACAATGAGCAGTTCTTC.

This clone was counted a single time. V usage is TRBV13 and J usage is TRBJ2-4; 7 bases are a match to TRBD2. The J segment lost 0 bases and the V segment lost 8 bases, leaving 10 bases of the junction unmatched. Germline CDR1 and CDR2: PRHDT and FYEKMQ (reference sequence). This CDR3 is built from 16 residues. CDR3 sequence: CASSSWGGIAKNIQYF. The CDR3 nucleotides read TGTGCCAGCTCCTCCTGGGGGGGGATAGCCAAAAACATTCAGTACTTC.

The chain couples TRBV4-1 to TRBJ2-7, with D possibly being TRBD2 (5 bases). Trimming cost V 0 bases and J 2 bases, with 11 bases left between them. CDR3 length: 15 amino acids. Germline CDR1 reads MGHRA; CDR2 reads YSYEKL. CDR3: CASSQDEGKAYEQYF. The CDR3 DNA follows: TGCGCCAGCAGCCAAGATGAGGGAAAAGCCTACGAGCAGTACTTC.

The chain joins TRBV2 to TRBJ1-1; TRBD1 matches at 9 bases. CDR3 size: 12 residues. Per the germline V gene, CDR1 is SNHLY and CDR2 is FYNNEI. V lost 6 bases to trimming and J lost 8 bases; unmatched junction nucleotides: 4. This chain's CDR3 is CASSGTGIEAFF. The DNA of the CDR3 is TGTGCCAGCAGCGGGACAGGGATAGAAGCTTTCTTT.

This chain links TRBV25-1 with TRBJ1-1; 7 bases map to TRBD1. J gave up 1 base and V 4 bases, and 3 bases lay outside the gene matches. Germline loops: CDR1 MGHDK, CDR2 SYGVNS. The CDR3 is 14 residues long. The CDR3 coding sequence is TGTGCCAGCAGTGCTAGACAGGGGAACACTGAAGCTTTCTTT. This gives the protein CASSARQGNTEAFF.

A note on this clone: The junction does not match germline at one end; this may be a read error. This chain connects TRBV7-7 to TRBJ2-5; D may be TRBD2 (6 bases). Germline CDR1 and CDR2: SSHAT and FNYEAQ (reference sequence). The CDR3 spans 12 residues. DNA for the CDR3: TGTGCTAGCAGCGGGCCTGGAGAGACCCAGTACTTC. Amino acid sequence: CASSGPGETQYF.

This clone came up once. The chain combines TRBV5-4 with TRBJ1-1, with TRBD1 identical over 7 bases. The V segment lost 2 bases and the J segment 3 bases; nucleotides outside the gene matches: 7. This CDR3 region has 15 residues. The germline V gene encodes CDR1 SGHNT and CDR2 YYREEE (reference sequence). In DNA form, the CDR3 reads TGTGCCAGCAGCTTTAGGGGGCGGATGGACACTGAAGCTTTCTTT. Amino acid sequence: CASSFRGRMDTEAFF.

This clone ranks as large. The rearrangement uses TRBV14 and TRBJ1-2; D may be TRBD1 (6 bases). The CDR3 has 14 amino acids. Germline CDR1 SGHDN, CDR2 FVKESK. Trimming removed 4 bases at V and 0 bases at J, with 9 bases between. CDR3 nucleotide sequence: TGTGCCAGCAGCCGGGACACCACTAACTATGGCTACACCTTC. It codes for CASSRDTTNYGYTF.

This clone came up a few times. V and J are TRBV7-9 and TRBJ2-2, with D tentatively TRBD2 (5 bases). The CDR3 consists of 17 residues. CDR1 and CDR2 from the germline V gene are SEHNR and FQNEAQ (reference sequence). The V and J ends lost 4 bases and 1 base respectively, with 16 bases between them. The CDR3 loop reads CASSSERTRKNTGELFF. The CDR3 DNA reads as TGTGCCAGCAGCTCCGAAAGGACTCGTAAGAACACCGGGGAGCTGTTTTTT.